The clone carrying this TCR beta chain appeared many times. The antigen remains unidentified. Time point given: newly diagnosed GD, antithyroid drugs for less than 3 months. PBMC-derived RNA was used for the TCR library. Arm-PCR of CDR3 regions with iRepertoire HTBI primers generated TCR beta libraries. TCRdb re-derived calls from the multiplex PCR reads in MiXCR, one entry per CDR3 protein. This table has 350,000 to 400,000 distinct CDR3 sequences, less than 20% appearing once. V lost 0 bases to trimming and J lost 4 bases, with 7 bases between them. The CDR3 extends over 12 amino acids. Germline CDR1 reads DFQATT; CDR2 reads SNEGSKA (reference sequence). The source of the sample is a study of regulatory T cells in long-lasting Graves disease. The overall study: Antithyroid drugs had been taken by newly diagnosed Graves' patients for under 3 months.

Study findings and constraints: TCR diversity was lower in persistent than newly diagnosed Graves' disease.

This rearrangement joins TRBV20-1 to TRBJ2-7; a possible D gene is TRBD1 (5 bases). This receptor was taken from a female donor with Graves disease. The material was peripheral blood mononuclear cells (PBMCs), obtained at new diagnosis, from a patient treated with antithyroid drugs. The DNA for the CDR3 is TGCAGTGCTAGAGATCAGGGTTACGAGCAGTACTTC. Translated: CSARDQGYEQYF.